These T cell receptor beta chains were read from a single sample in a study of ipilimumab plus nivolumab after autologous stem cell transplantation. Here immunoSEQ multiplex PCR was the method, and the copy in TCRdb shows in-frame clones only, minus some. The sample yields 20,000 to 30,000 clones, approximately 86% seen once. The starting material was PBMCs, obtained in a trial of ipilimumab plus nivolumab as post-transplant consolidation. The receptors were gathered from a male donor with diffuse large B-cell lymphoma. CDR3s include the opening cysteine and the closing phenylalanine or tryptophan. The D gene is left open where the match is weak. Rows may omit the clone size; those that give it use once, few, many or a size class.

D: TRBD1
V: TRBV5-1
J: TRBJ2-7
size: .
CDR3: CASSFGTGWTYEQYF
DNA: TGCGCCAGCAGCTTTGGGACAGGGTGGACCTACGAGCAGTACTTC

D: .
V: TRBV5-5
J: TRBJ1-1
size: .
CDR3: CASSPRTVNTEAFF
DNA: TGTGCCAGCAGCCCTAGGACGGTGAACACTGAAGCTTTCTTT

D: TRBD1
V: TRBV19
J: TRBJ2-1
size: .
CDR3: CASSPRTGGFNEGFF
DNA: TGTGCCAGTAGCCCGAGGACAGGGGGCTTTAATGAAGGGTTCTTC

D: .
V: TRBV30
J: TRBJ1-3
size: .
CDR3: CAWSVKGIRGSGNTIYF
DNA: TGTGCCTGGAGTGTAAAAGGGATCCGAGGCTCTGGAAACACCATATATTTT

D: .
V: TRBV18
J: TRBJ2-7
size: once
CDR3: CASSTTFRGVSYEQYF
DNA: TGTGCCAGCTCTACCACCTTCAGGGGGGTCTCCTACGAGCAGTACTTC

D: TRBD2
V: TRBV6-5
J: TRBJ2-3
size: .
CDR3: CASSPSGGITDTQYF
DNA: TGTGCCAGCAGTCCAAGCGGGGGGATCACAGATACGCAGTATTTT

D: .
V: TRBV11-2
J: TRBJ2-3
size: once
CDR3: CASRTRGWDTQYF
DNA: TGTGCCAGCAGAACTAGGGGGTGGGATACGCAGTATTTT

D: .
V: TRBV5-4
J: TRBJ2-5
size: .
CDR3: CASSPEGRETQYF
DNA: TGTGCCAGCAGCCCGGAGGGGAGGGAGACCCAGTACTTC

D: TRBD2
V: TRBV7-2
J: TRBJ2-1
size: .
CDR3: CASSLGAGGVNEQFF
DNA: TGTGCCAGCAGCTTAGGCGCGGGGGGGGTCAATGAGCAGTTCTTC

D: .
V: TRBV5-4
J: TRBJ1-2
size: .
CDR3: CASSSDRNGYTF
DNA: TGTGCCAGCAGCTCCGACAGGAATGGCTACACCTTC

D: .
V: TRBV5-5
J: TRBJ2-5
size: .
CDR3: CASSPDRAKETQYF
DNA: TGTGCCAGCAGCCCGGACAGAGCCAAAGAGACCCAGTACTTC

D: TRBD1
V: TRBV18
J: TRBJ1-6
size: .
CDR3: CASSHDRANSPLHF
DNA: TGTGCCAGCTCCCACGACAGGGCAAATTCACCCCTCCACTTT

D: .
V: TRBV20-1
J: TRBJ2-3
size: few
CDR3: CGVISTDTQYF
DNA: TGTGGGGTGATTAGCACAGATACGCAGTATTTT

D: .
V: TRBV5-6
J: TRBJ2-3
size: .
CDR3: CASSREERMSPDTQYF
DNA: TGTGCCAGCAGCCGAGAGGAGCGGATGTCCCCGGATACGCAGTATTTT

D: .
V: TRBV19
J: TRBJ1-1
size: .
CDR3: CASRDLPNTEAFF
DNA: TGTGCCAGTAGGGACCTTCCGAACACTGAAGCTTTCTTT

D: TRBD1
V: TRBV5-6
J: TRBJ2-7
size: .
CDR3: CASSLITGVSYEQYF
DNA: TGTGCCAGCAGCTTGATTACAGGGGTCTCCTACGAGCAGTACTTC

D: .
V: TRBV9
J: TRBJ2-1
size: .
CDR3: CASSRSSSYNEQFF
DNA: TGTGCCAGCAGCAGGAGTAGCTCCTACAATGAGCAGTTCTTC

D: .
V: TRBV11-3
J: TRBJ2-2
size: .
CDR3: CASSPETSFSRTGELFF
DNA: TGTGCCAGCAGCCCCGAGACTAGTTTTTCACGCACCGGGGAGCTGTTTTTT

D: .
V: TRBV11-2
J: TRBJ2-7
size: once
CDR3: CASSLEWGPAYEQYF
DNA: TGTGCCAGCAGCTTAGAGTGGGGGCCCGCCTACGAGCAGTACTTC

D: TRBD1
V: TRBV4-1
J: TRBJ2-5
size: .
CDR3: CASSQVGQGQETQYF
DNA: TGCGCCAGCAGCCAAGTGGGACAGGGACAAGAGACCCAGTACTTC

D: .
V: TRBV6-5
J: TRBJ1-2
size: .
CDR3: CASSRDGYGYTF
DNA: TGTGCCAGCTCCCGGGACGGCTATGGCTACACCTTC

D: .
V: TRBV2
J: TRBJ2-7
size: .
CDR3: CASSERGSDLNGEQYF
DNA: TGTGCCAGCAGTGAAAGGGGGTCAGACCTCAACGGGGAGCAGTACTTC

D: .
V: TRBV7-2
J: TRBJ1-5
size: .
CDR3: CASSIDSSQPQHF
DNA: TGTGCCAGCAGCATCGACTCGAGTCAGCCCCAGCATTTT

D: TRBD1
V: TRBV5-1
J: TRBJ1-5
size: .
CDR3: CASSSTLGGQGQGPQHF
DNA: TGCGCCAGCAGCTCGACCCTCGGGGGACAGGGCCAGGGGCCCCAGCATTTT

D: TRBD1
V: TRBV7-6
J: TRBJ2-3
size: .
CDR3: CASSLRQGTTDTQYF
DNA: TGTGCCAGCAGCTTAAGACAGGGGACCACAGATACGCAGTATTTT

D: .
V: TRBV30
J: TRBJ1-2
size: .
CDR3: CAWSKALGSYGYTF
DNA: TGTGCCTGGAGTAAGGCTCTAGGCAGCTATGGCTACACCTTC

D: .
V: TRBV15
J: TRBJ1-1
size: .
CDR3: CATSRDPGRAWNTEAFF
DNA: TGTGCCACCAGCAGAGATCCAGGCAGGGCTTGGAACACTGAAGCTTTCTTT

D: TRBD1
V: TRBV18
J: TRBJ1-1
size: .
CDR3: CASSQRGQGPTGGTEAFF
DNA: TGTGCCAGCTCACAGCGAGGACAGGGGCCTACGGGGGGGACTGAAGCTTTCTTT

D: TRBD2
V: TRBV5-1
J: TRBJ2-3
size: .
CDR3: CASSLNGGGGKTDTQYF
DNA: TGCGCCAGCAGCTTGAACGGCGGCGGGGGGAAGACAGATACGCAGTATTTT

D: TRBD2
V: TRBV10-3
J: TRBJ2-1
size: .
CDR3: CAISDGTSGGMEQFF
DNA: TGTGCCATCAGTGACGGGACTAGCGGGGGTATGGAGCAGTTCTTC

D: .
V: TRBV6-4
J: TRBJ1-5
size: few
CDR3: CASSVTYSNQPQHF
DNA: TGTGCCAGCAGTGTAACCTATAGCAATCAGCCCCAGCATTTT

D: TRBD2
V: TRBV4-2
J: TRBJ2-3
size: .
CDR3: CASSQGRGGSTDTQYF
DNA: TGTGCCAGCAGCCAAGGTCGGGGGGGGAGCACAGATACGCAGTATTTT

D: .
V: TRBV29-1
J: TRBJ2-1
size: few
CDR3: CSVGTQYRQDEQFF
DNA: TGCAGCGTGGGGACACAATACAGGCAGGATGAGCAGTTCTTC

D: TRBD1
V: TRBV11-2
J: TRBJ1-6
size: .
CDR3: CASSSRVLVVGQGHSPLHF
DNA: TGTGCCAGCAGCTCCCGAGTCCTGGTTGTGGGACAGGGCCATTCACCCCTCCACTTT

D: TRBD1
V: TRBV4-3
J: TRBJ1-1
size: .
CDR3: CASSQDRTGNTEAFF
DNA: TGCGCCAGCAGCCAAGACAGGACAGGGAACACTGAAGCTTTCTTT

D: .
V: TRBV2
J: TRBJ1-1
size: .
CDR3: CASRGGNTEAFF
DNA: TGTGCCAGCAGGGGCGGGAACACTGAAGCTTTCTTT

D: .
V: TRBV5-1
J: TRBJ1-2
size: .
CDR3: CASSSDGGSYYGYTF
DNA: TGCGCCAGCAGCTCCGACGGGGGATCCTACTATGGCTACACCTTC

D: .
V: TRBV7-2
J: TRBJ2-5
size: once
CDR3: CASSPSRSQETQYF
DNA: TGTGCCAGCAGCCCATCTCGGAGCCAAGAGACCCAGTACTTC

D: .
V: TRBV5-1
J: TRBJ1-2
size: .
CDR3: CASSLLGGGGYTF
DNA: TGCGCCAGCAGCTTGTTAGGGGGTGGCGGCTACACCTTC

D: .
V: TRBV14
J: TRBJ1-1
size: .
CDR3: CASSQEFTEAFF
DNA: TGTGCCAGCAGCCAAGAGTTCACTGAAGCTTTCTTT

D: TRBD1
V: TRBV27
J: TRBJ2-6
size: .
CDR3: CASSSFGTGESGANVLTF
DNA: TGTGCCAGCAGTTCTTTTGGGACAGGAGAGTCTGGGGCCAACGTCCTGACTTTC

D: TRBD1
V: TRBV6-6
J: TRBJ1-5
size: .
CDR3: CASSDGTENQPQHF
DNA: TGTGCCAGCAGCGACGGGACAGAAAATCAGCCCCAGCATTTT

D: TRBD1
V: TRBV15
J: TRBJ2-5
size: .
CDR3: CATSSGGQHQETQYF
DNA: TGTGCCACCAGCAGTGGGGGACAGCATCAAGAGACCCAGTACTTC

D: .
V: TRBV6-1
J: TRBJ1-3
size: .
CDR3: CASSFVGGSGNTIYF
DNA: TGTGCCAGCAGCTTCGTGGGGGGCTCTGGAAACACCATATATTTT

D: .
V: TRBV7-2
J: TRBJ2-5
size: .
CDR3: CASSLGGPKETQYF
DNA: TGTGCCAGCAGCTTAGGAGGCCCAAAAGAGACCCAGTACTTC

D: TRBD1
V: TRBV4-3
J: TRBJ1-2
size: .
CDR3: CASSQAQGAYGYTF
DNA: TGCGCCAGCAGCCAAGCTCAGGGGGCCTATGGCTACACCTTC

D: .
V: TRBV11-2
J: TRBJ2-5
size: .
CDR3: CASSPDLGRQETQYF
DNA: TGTGCCAGCAGCCCGGACCTCGGGAGACAAGAGACCCAGTACTTC

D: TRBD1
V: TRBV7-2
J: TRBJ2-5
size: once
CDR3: CASSLGQQETQYF
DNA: TGTGCCAGCAGCCTGGGACAGCAAGAGACCCAGTACTTC

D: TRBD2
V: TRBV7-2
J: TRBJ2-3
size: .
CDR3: CASSYSPGLASPDTQYF
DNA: TGTGCCAGCAGCTACAGCCCGGGACTAGCGTCCCCAGATACGCAGTATTTT